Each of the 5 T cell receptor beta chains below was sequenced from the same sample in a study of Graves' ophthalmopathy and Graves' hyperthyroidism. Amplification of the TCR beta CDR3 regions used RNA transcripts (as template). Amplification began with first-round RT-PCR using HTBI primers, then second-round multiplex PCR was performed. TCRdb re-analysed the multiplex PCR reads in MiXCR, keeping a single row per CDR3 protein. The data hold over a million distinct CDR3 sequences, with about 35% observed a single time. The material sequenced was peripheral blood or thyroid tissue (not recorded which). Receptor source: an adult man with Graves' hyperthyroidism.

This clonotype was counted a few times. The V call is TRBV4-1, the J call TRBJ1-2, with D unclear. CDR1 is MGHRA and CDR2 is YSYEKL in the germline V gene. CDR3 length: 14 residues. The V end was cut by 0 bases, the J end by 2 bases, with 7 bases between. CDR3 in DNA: TGCGCCAGCAGCCAAGATAATTGGAACTATGGCTACACCTTC. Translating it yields CASSQDNWNYGYTF.

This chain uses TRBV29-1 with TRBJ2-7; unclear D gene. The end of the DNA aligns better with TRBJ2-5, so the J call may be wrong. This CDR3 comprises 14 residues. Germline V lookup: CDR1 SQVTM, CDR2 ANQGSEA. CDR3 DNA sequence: TGCAGCGTTTCGGCCCGGGCAAGTTCAGAGACCCAGTACTTC. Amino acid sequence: CSVSARASSETQYF.

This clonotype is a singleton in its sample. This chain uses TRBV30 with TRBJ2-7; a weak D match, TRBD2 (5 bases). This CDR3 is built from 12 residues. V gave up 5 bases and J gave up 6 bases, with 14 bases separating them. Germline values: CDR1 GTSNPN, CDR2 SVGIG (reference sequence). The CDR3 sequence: CAWGAFAGEQYF. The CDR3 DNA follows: TGTGCCTGGGGTGCTTTCGCGGGCGAGCAGTACTTC.

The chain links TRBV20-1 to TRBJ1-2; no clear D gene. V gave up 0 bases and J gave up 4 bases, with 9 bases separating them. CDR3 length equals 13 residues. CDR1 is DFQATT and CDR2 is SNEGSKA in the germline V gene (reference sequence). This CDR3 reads CSARDIQIYGYTF. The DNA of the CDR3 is TGCAGTGCTAGAGATATACAGATCTATGGCTACACCTTC.

CDR3 DNA sequence: TGTGCCAGCAGTGATGGCAGATTCACCGGGGAGCTGTTTTTT. This encodes CASSDGRFTGELFF. The chain links TRBV2 to TRBJ2-2; D is unclear. CDR1 and CDR2 (germline): SNHLY, FYNNEI. V lost 3 bases, J lost 4 bases, and 9 bases lay in between. CDR3 size: 14 residues.